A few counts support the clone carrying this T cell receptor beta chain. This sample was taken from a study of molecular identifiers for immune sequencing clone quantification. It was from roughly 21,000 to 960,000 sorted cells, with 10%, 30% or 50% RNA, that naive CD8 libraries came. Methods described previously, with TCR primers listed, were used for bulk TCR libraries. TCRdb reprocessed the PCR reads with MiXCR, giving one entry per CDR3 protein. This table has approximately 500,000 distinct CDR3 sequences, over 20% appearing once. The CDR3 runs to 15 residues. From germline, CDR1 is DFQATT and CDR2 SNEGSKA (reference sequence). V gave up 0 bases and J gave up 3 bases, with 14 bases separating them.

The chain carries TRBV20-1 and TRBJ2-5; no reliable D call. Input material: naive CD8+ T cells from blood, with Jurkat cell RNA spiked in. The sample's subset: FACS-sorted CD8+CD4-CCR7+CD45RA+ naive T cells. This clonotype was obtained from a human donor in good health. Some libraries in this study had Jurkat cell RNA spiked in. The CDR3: CSARDLATGKETQYF. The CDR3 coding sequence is TGCAGTGCTAGAGATCTGGCGACTGGTAAAGAGACCCAGTACTTC.